This TCR beta chain was sequenced during a study of PD-L1 blockade in urothelial cancer. About the research overall: When blood samples were assessed, the median T cell count was some 150,000.

Study findings and constraints: Lower pretreatment blood TCR clonality, under the median, predicted better survival, researchers reported.

Time point in this sample: pretreatment peripheral blood. To note about this clone: Its specificity is not known.

The ends lost 5 bases at V and 7 bases at J; junction bases unmatched: 11. The CDR3 spans 16 residues. The germline V gene has CDR1 SGHNT and CDR2 YYREEE (reference sequence). Sequencing used immunoSEQ multiplex PCR; TCRdb keeps in-frame clones, though not all of them. The sample lists more than 50,000 clones; around 81% were seen once. This clonotype was sampled from a man in his 70s with urothelial cancer. The material sequenced was PBMCs, taken around atezolizumab (anti-PD-L1) treatment. The chain is built from TRBV5-4 and TRBJ2-1, with 11 positions matching TRBD2. CDR3 DNA sequence: TGTGCCAGCAGGGGGGGTACTAGCGGGAGTTTTAATGAGCAGTTCTTC. It translates to CASRGGTSGSFNEQFF. Full variable domain (outside the CDR3, taken from reference TRBV5-4 and TRBJ2-1): ETGVTQSPTHLIKTRGQQVTLRCSSQSGHNTVSWYQQALGQGPQFIFQYYREEENGRGNFPPRFSGLQFPNYSSELNVNALELDDSALYLCASRGGTSGSFNEQFFGPGTRLTVL.